This is a list of T cell receptor beta chains from one sample in a study of blood T cell repertoires in COVID-19. The repertoire was sequenced with immunoSEQ multiplex PCR; TCRdb's copy has only in-frame clones and lacks some. Of about 97,000 clones in the sample, more than 70% were seen once. The sequenced sample consisted of peripheral blood. These receptors were taken from a human donor in a cohort sampled during active COVID-19. CDR3s include the opening cysteine and the closing phenylalanine or tryptophan. A D gene is named only where the DNA matches it firmly. Not all rows give a size; the values are once, few, many and, for expanded clones, a class.

V gene,D gene,J gene,clone size,CDR3 DNA,CDR3 protein
TRBV7-8,TRBD2,TRBJ2-3,.,TGTGCCAGCAGCTTAGTAGCGGGAGGGCCGTTAAGCACAGATACGCAGTATTTT,CASSLVAGGPLSTDTQYF
TRBV3-1/TRBV3-2,.,TRBJ2-7,.,TGTGCCAGCAGCCAAGGTTACGGGAGATACGAGCAGTACTTC,CASSQGYGRYEQYF
TRBV7-3,TRBD2,TRBJ2-7,.,TGTGCCAGCAGCGCGATAGATAGCGGGAGGAGCGAGCAGTACTTC,CASSAIDSGRSEQYF
TRBV29-1,TRBD1,TRBJ1-2,.,TGCAGCGTTGAGTTGGGGGCAGGGGGACGTGGGTATGGCTACACCTTC,CSVELGAGGRGYGYTF
TRBV16,.,TRBJ1-6,.,TGTGCCAGCAGCCAACGCGGGGGGAAGGGAACCGGTTCACCCCTCCACTTT,CASSQRGGKGTGSPLHF
TRBV18,.,TRBJ2-3,.,TGTGCCAGCTCACCATCCTACCCAAGCACAGATACGCAGTATTTT,CASSPSYPSTDTQYF
TRBV5-4,TRBD2,TRBJ2-3,.,TGTGCCAGCAGCCGGGAAGGGAGGGCCACAGATACGCAGTATTTT,CASSREGRATDTQYF
TRBV4-1,.,TRBJ1-5,many,TGCGCCAGCAGCCAAGATGGGCAGCCCAATCAGCCCCAGCATTTT,CASSQDGQPNQPQHF
TRBV6-5,.,TRBJ2-2,.,TGTGCCAGCAGCCTACAGGGAAGGGGTACCGGGGAGCTGTTTTTT,CASSLQGRGTGELFF
TRBV5-1,TRBD2,TRBJ2-7,.,TGCGCCAGCAGCTTTACTAGCGGGAGCGACGAGCAGTACTTC,CASSFTSGSDEQYF
TRBV19,.,TRBJ2-7,once,TGTGCCAGTACGGGGAGCTCCTACGAGCAGTACTTC,CASTGSSYEQYF
TRBV2,TRBD1,TRBJ1-6,.,TGTGCCAGCACCGAGCCGGGACAGGGTTCACCCCTCCACTTT,CASTEPGQGSPLHF
TRBV28,TRBD1,TRBJ1-1,few,TGTGCCAGAATGACAGGGACCGGCACTGAAGCTTTCTTT,CARMTGTGTEAFF
TRBV7-9,.,TRBJ2-1,.,TGTGCCAGCAGCACCTGGAACCTAGCCAATGAGCAGTTCTTC,CASSTWNLANEQFF
TRBV29-1,.,TRBJ1-1,.,TGCAGCGTTGGTCGGAACACTGAAGCTTTCTTT,CSVGRNTEAFF
TRBV7-3,.,TRBJ2-1,.,TGTGCCAGCAGCTCTCAGGGTGGGTTCAGCAATGAGCAGTTCTTC,CASSSQGGFSNEQFF
TRBV5-8,TRBD2,TRBJ2-3,once,TGTGCCAGCAGTTCATTAAGGGCTAGCGGAAGCACAGATACGCAGTATTTT,CASSSLRASGSTDTQYF
TRBV7-3,.,TRBJ2-2,few,TGTGCCAGCAGCCCGCAGCAAAACCTAGTGAACACCGGGGAGCTGTTTTTT,CASSPQQNLVNTGELFF
TRBV7-2,TRBD2,TRBJ2-5,.,TGTGCCAGCTCCCGGGGGACTAGCGGGAGGGCCGCTCAAGAGACCCAGTACTTC,CASSRGTSGRAAQETQYF
TRBV11-2,.,TRBJ2-7,.,TGTGCCAGCAGCTCGGGACTTTCCTACGAGCAGTACTTC,CASSSGLSYEQYF
TRBV10-2,TRBD2,TRBJ2-3,.,TGCGCCAGCAGTCCGGGACTAGACCCAGATACGCAGTATTTT,CASSPGLDPDTQYF
TRBV5-4,TRBD2,TRBJ2-3,.,TGTGCCAGCAGCTTGGGGGCTAGCGGGTGGGCAGATACGCAGTATTTT,CASSLGASGWADTQYF